This TCR beta chain is drawn from a study of T cells in Graves' hyperthyroidism and ophthalmopathy. Using RNA transcripts as the source, TCR beta CDR3 regions were amplified. First-round RT-PCR of the TCR CDR3 relied on the HTBI primer set. TCRdb independently ran MiXCR on the multiplex PCR reads; one entry per CDR3 protein. In the table there are fewer than 650,000 distinct CDR3 sequences, roughly 13% of which are singletons. Between the trimmed V and J ends, which lost 6 bases and 5 bases, there was a span of 14 bases. Germline V gene sequence: CDR1 MNHEY, CDR2 SVGEGT. This CDR3 has 13 amino acids. Study outcomes and limitations: A model using 13 V-J features told ophthalmopathy apart from stable hyperthyroidism.

Not enrolled were patients with uncontrolled infection, other autoimmune disease, pregnancy or lactation. Diagnostic assessment was based on clinical symptoms, serum thyroxine and TRAb, thyroid ultrasound and orbital computed tomography. The blood sample was taken at first hyperthyroidism diagnosis, before any ophthalmopathy symptoms. This clonotype was seen repeatedly, ten times or more. Its antigen is as yet unknown. The V call is TRBV6-2 or TRBV6-3, the J call TRBJ2-7, with D tentatively TRBD2 (5 bases). The TCR sequence derives from a woman in her 30s with Graves' hyperthyroidism that later progressed to Graves' ophthalmopathy. The material sequenced was blood. CDR3 in DNA: TGTGCCAGCAGGACGGGCAGCGGCCACGAGCAGTACTTC. This encodes CASRTGSGHEQYF.